This T cell receptor (beta chain) appears in the sequencing data of a study of graft-versus-host responses after intestinal transplantation. Whole-study context: Uniformly, recipients were administered anti-thymocyte globulin induction with subsequent tacrolimus and steroids for two to three years.

On this clone itself: Its antigen is undetermined.

This CDR3 is built from 15 residues. The germline V gene encodes CDR1 SGHNT and CDR2 YYREEE (reference sequence). J was trimmed by 7 bases and V by 6 bases; bases with no gene match: 12. General study results and limits: Within the allografts of patients who had graft-donor T cell macrochimerism, graft-versus-host to host-versus-graft clonal ratios were high. There were GvH clones found in recipient marrow, and some of them appeared first in ileum or blood. Peak circulating GvH clone levels tracked with early post-transplant HvG declines.

Libraries were prepared by immunoSEQ multiplex PCR; TCRdb keeps only in-frame clonotypes and omits some of them. This table has about 90,000 clones, approximately 92% appearing once. Specimen: unstimulated CD8+ T cells sorted from spleen or lymph node cells, collected before intestinal transplant. The chain recombines TRBV5-4 with TRBJ2-1, with TRBD2 identical over 8 bases. This TCR was sampled from a human donor who received an intestinal transplant. The CDR3 DNA is TGTGCCAGCACCTCGGTTGGCGGGAGGCTTAATGAGCAGTTCTTC. It encodes CASTSVGGRLNEQFF.